A single sample gave rise to the 20 T cell receptor beta chains below, sequenced in a study of blood T cell repertoires in COVID-19. Assay: immunoSEQ multiplex PCR; the TCRdb copy retains only in-frame clones and omits some. The profile shows approximately 300,000 clones, around 90% of them singletons. The sample taken for sequencing was peripheral blood. The receptors come from a woman aged 30 to 39 with COVID-19, enrolled during active disease.

The chain couples TRBV6-9 to TRBJ1-5; 8 nucleotides match TRBD1. V trimming: 6 bases; J trimming: 3 bases; junction bases outside the gene matches: 10. The CDR3 runs 16 residues. Germline V gives CDR1 MNHGY, CDR2 SVAAGI. The CDR3 DNA is TGTGCCAGCAGCCCCCCGCGGACAGGGAACAATCAGCCCCAGCATTTT. This sequence encodes CASSPPRTGNNQPQHF.

This clone was seen a single time. This chain uses TRBV29-1 with TRBJ2-1; 8 positions agree with TRBD1. Per the germline V gene, CDR1 is SQVTM and CDR2 is ANQGSEA. With 0 bases clipped from V and 4 bases from J, the junction kept 14 bases outside the gene matches. This CDR3 has 18 residues. CDR3 protein: CSVEEAPNGDRPYNEQFF. The CDR3 region has the DNA TGCAGCGTTGAAGAGGCCCCGAACGGGGACAGGCCTTACAATGAGCAGTTCTTC.

The rearrangement joins TRBV2 to TRBJ1-2; a possible D gene is TRBD1 (5 bases). Trimming took off 2 bases at V and 14 bases at J, with 15 bases between the two ends. The CDR3 has 12 residues. Germline V gives CDR1 SNHLY, CDR2 FYNNEI. The CDR3 reads CASSESTARVTF. The CDR3 DNA follows: TGTGCCAGCAGTGAATCAACGGCCAGGGTGACCTTC.

This chain links TRBV2 with TRBJ1-1; TRBD1 matches 9 bases. Per germline, CDR1 SNHLY and CDR2 FYNNEI. Trimming took 7 bases from V and 3 from J; bases not matched to a gene: 3. This CDR3 is built from 13 residues. In nucleotides, the CDR3 is TGTGCCAGCATCGGGACAGGGTACACTGAAGCTTTCTTT. This sequence encodes CASIGTGYTEAFF.

The chain combines TRBV7-6 with TRBJ2-2, with 15 bases matching TRBD2. The CDR3 covers 17 residues. Germline-derived CDR1 and CDR2 are SGHVS and FNYEAQ. Trimming cost V 4 bases and J 5 bases; bases outside gene matches: 5. The CDR3, as DNA: TGTGCCAGCAGCTCAATTGGGACTAGCGGGAGGACCGGGGAGCTGTTTTTT. This sequence encodes CASSSIGTSGRTGELFF.

The J gene is TRBJ1-2, the V gene TRBV10-1, with 7 bases that match TRBD1. In germline, CDR1 is WNHNN, CDR2 SYGVQD (reference sequence). With V trimmed by 4 bases and J by 5 bases, 4 bases remained unmatched. The CDR3 is 13 amino acids. Here the CDR3 DNA reads TGCGCCAGCAGTGGCGGGACAGCGTATGGCTACACCTTC. It translates to CASSGGTAYGYTF.

V gene TRBV24-1 combines with J gene TRBJ1-2, with TRBD1 identical over 9 bases. Trimming at V came to 4 bases and at J to 4 bases, leaving 3 bases not matched to a gene. The CDR3 consists of 14 residues. CDR1 and CDR2 (germline): KGHDR, SFDVKD. CDR3 loop: CATSDQTGGYGYTF. The CDR3 nucleotides read TGTGCCACCAGTGACCAGACAGGGGGCTATGGCTACACCTTC.

The rearrangement joins TRBV25-1 to TRBJ1-1, with 9 bases lining up with TRBD1. Germline V CDR1 and CDR2: MGHDK, SYGVNS. This CDR3 region has 15 residues. The V and J ends lost 1 base and 6 bases, in that order; junction bases with no gene match: 6. The CDR3 loop is CASSESTGGFAEAFF. For the CDR3, the DNA is TGTGCCAGCAGTGAATCGACAGGGGGGTTCGCTGAAGCTTTCTTT. Full variable domain (remainder filled in from reference TRBV25-1 and TRBJ1-1): EADIYQTPRYLVIGTGKKITLECSQTMGHDKMYWYQQDPGMELHLIHYSYGVNSTEKGDLSSESTVSRIRTEHFPLTLESARPSHTSQYLCASSESTGGFAEAFFGQGTRLTVV.

The V call is TRBV7-2, the J call TRBJ2-5; a weak D match, TRBD2 (5 bases). Germline CDR1 and CDR2: SGHTA and FQGNSA. CDR3 length: 15 residues. Trimming left V 3 bases short and J 5 bases short, with 16 bases between. The CDR3 coding sequence is TGTGCCAGCAGCTTGGCAGCGGTAGGGTCGGAGACCCAGTACTTC. Its protein product is CASSLAAVGSETQYF. Together with reference TRBV7-2 and TRBJ2-5, the CDR3 gives the full variable domain: GAGVSQSPSNKVTEKGKDVELRCDPISGHTALYWYRQSLGQGLEFLIYFQGNSAPDKSGLPSDRFSAERTGGSVSTLTIQRTQQEDSAVYLCASSLAAVGSETQYFGPGTRLLVL.

The chain carries TRBV7-9 and TRBJ1-4; D might be TRBD1 (5 bases). Per the germline V gene, CDR1 is SEHNR and CDR2 is FQNEAQ (reference sequence). Trimming stripped 5 bases from V and 0 bases from J, with 13 bases between. This CDR3 has 16 amino acids. The CDR3 loop is CASSLGHYTTNEKLFF. DNA of the CDR3: TGTGCCAGCAGCCTCGGACATTATACAACTAATGAAAAACTGTTTTTT.

The genes are TRBV6-4 and TRBJ1-5; 10 nucleotides match TRBD1. The CDR3 length is 17 residues. The V and J ends lost 2 bases and 5 bases, in that order; junction bases with no gene match: 9. The V gene's germline CDR1 is MRHNA and CDR2 SNTAGT. CDR3 DNA sequence: TGTGCCAGCAGTGACCCCATCCGGGACAGGGGTGATCAGCCCCAGCATTTT. It encodes CASSDPIRDRGDQPQHF.

This clone was detected only once. The chain uses TRBV6-5 and TRBJ2-4, with TRBD2 matching 7 bases. CDR1 MNHEY and CDR2 SVGAGI come from the germline V gene. This CDR3 region has 15 residues. J lost 1 base, V lost 2 bases, and 2 bases had no gene match. For the CDR3, the DNA is TGTGCCAGCAGTTACGGGGAGGGGGCCAAAAACATTCAGTACTTC. Amino acid sequence: CASSYGEGAKNIQYF.

V gene TRBV7-6 combines with J gene TRBJ2-3, with 7 positions matching TRBD2. V trimming: 0 bases; J trimming: 4 bases; junction bases outside the gene matches: 7. CDR1 and CDR2 (germline): SGHVS, FNYEAQ. CDR3 length: 16 residues. CDR3 protein: CASSLAGGSRADTQYF. CDR3 coding DNA: TGTGCCAGCAGCTTAGCGGGCGGGAGTAGGGCAGATACGCAGTATTTT.

The chain is built from TRBV7-8 and TRBJ1-5, with 7 positions matching TRBD1. Germline loops: CDR1 SGHVS, CDR2 FQNEAQ. With 5 bases clipped from V and 7 bases from J, the junction kept 8 bases outside the gene matches. The CDR3 spans 14 residues. In DNA form, the CDR3 reads TGTGCCAGCAGCCCAGGGCAGGGGGTCCAGCCCCAGCATTTT. It yields the protein CASSPGQGVQPQHF.

The count of this clone is one. The chain joins TRBV6-4 to TRBJ2-5, with TRBD1 matching 7 bases. The CDR3 extends over 16 amino acids. Germline loops: CDR1 MRHNA, CDR2 SNTAGT. V was clipped by 9 bases and J by 1 base; unmatched bases: 14. In DNA form, the CDR3 reads TGTGCCAGTGAGACCCAACCGGGACAGCCCCAAGAGACCCAGTACTTC. Translating it yields CASETQPGQPQETQYF.

The CDR3 DNA sequence: TGCGCCAGCAGCTTGGGACTAGCGGGAGGGTTGGATACGCAGTATTTT. Protein product: CASSLGLAGGLDTQYF. This chain uses TRBV5-1 with TRBJ2-3; 14 nucleotides align to TRBD2. Unmatched junction bases numbered 3, after V lost 0 bases and J lost 6 bases. The germline CDR1 and CDR2 sequences are SGHRS and YFSETQ. This CDR3 contains 16 residues.

V gene TRBV19 combines with J gene TRBJ1-5; D is uncertain. CDR1 and CDR2 from the germline V gene are LNHDA and SQIVND (reference sequence). This CDR3 spans 11 amino acids. Trimming took off 1 base at V and 16 bases at J, with 11 bases between the two ends. CDR3 DNA: TGTGCCAGTAGTATAGGCCAGGTAGAACATTTT. It yields the protein CASSIGQVEHF.

The chain has TRBV10-3 and TRBJ2-1; 10 bases map to TRBD2. CDR1 is ENHRY and CDR2 is SYGVKD in the germline V gene. V dropped 3 bases and J dropped 3; count of bases not matched to a gene: 2. The CDR3 contains 15 residues. CDR3 in DNA: TGTGCCATCAGTGACACTAGCGGGGACTACAATGAGCAGTTCTTC. Its translation: CAISDTSGDYNEQFF.

The chain joins TRBV6-5 to TRBJ2-1, with TRBD1 as a possible D gene (6 bases). The germline gives CDR1 MNHEY, CDR2 SVGAGI. V lost 8 bases to trimming and J lost 9 bases, with 14 bases between them. The CDR3 runs to 12 residues. The CDR3 region is CASGYRESEQFF. CDR3 DNA: TGTGCCAGCGGATACAGGGAGAGTGAGCAGTTCTTC.

This chain uses TRBV21-1 with TRBJ1-1; the table's D gene call, TRBD1, was not cross checked with the DNA. TRBV21-1 is a known pseudogene. This CDR3 contains 14 residues. This chain's CDR3 is CASSKAQGQDGAFF. The CDR3 region has the DNA TGTGCCAGCAGCAAAGCCCAAGGACAGGATGGAGCTTTCTTT.